This T cell receptor (beta chain) was sequenced during a study of blood T cell repertoires in COVID-19 (dated by TCRdb to about 2020). Turning to the overall study: Samples from collaborators originated in the United States, Italy and Spain and spanned both the acute and convalescent phases of COVID-19. The prospective study material was composed of cDNA or gDNA derived from T cells, B-cell-depleted T cells, or PBMCs. The dataset comprised deeply sampled blood TCRbeta repertoires from subjects exposed to, actively infected with, or recovered from COVID-19. The repertoires were released in a freely available public database meant as a resource for research on the immune response to SARS-CoV-2. Samples came from the ongoing ImmuneRACE study (first 160 participants) plus 1,254 subjects from 6 global collaborators. Nearly every sample came with metadata listing a de-identified subject ID, COVID-19 status, age in years and sex. HLA class I and class II types, where available, came from metadata supplied by the sample provider rather than from assay-based typing. Overall study results and their limits: The amount of clinical and demographic metadata varied by source and participant and was provided uncurated.

For CDR1 and CDR2, the germline V gene lists SNHLY and FYNNEI. Trimming removed 0 bases from V and 2 bases from J, leaving 13 bases between the germline ends. The CDR3 holds 16 amino acids from the cysteine to the phenylalanine. Only the CDR3 DNA stays, 48 bases, in frame from base 1. A remark on this clone: Its specific antigen is unknown. One base away there is no much larger clone; base qualities are not given.

TCRbeta CDR3 regions were amplified from genomic DNA using the immunoSEQ Assay, a bias-controlled multiplex PCR. The original pipeline was this. The number of nucleated cells in each sample was estimated from the amplification of reference gene primers within the assay. Sequence reads were collapsed and filtered to measure the absolute abundance of every unique TCRbeta CDR3 rearrangement. For each sample, productive Simpson clonality was calculated by taking the square root of Simpson's diversity index across productive rearrangements. TCRdb took this table from immuneACCESS and kept in-frame rearrangements with V and J called. Such tables lack part of the clones; where checked against another copy, unresolved V genes explain under half of the gap, and the rest is unexplained. V and J calls and clone size are as listed in that table; D and trimming were resolved from the DNA. The sample has 45,000 to 55,000 clones on record, 65% to 85% of them singletons. About 15% of the sample goes to the ten largest clones.

Collaborating institutions collected whole blood in K2EDTA tubes following their own protocols. Collaborator samples were shipped for TCRbeta analysis as frozen whole blood, isolated PBMCs, or DNA extracted from either sample type. The specimen was peripheral blood. Recombination linked TRBV2 to TRBJ2-5; matching of 5 bases hints at TRBD1 as the D gene. The TCR sequence derives from a human donor with active or convalescent COVID-19. The donor label of this sample is uncertain. The DNA sequence reads TGTGCCAGCAGTGAAGCGCCGGGCAGGGATCAAGAGACCCAGTACTTC. The resulting protein is CASSEAPGRDQETQYF.